This TCR beta chain was found in a study of blood T cells in healthy people across ages (dated by TCRdb to between 2014 and 2017). Study-wide context: In model experiments, template switching captured about one uniquely barcoded TCR beta cDNA molecule for every two T cells. The study measured age-related changes in TCR beta repertoire diversity using deep sequencing normalized with unique cDNA molecular identifiers. Four age groups were formed from the donors: young (average roughly 15 years), middle-aged (roughly 38), aged (under 70) and long-lived (approximately 80). Donors of different ages were randomly distributed across sequencing lanes to avoid experimental bias. Using the same blood draw, the study looked at two additional independent replicas of 1 million unique cDNA reads for two donors, one aged 18 to 30 and the other aged 80 or older.

About this clonotype: Its target antigen remains unknown. The input lacks base qualities; no much larger clone sits a single base away.

The CDR3 sequence holds 15 residues, the cysteine and phenylalanine included. The CDR3 DNA has 45 bases and is translated from base 1. V loses 5 bases, J loses 1 base, and the germline ends lie 12 bases apart. Based on the germline V gene, the CDR1 and CDR2 sequences are SGHAT and FQNNGV. Preparation of the library involved 5' RACE. Sequencing took place on an Illumina HiSeq 2500. The second PCR ran for roughly 6 to 11 cycles and used a J-beta primer mix along with a sample-barcoded 5' primer. A template-switch 5' adaptor carrying 12 random nucleotides introduced a unique molecular identifier onto each TCR beta cDNA molecule. At least 2.5 million CDR3-containing paired-end reads were obtained from each sample. All of the RNA was converted into first-strand cDNA using the Mint cDNA synthesis kit, with a TRBC-specific oligonucleotide serving as the primer. Following uracil-DNA glycosylase treatment, all cDNA underwent a first 18-cycle PCR with the universal primers M1SS and BC2_uni_R. From the authors' description of their analysis: For normalization, 1 million high-quality reads, each with a distinct molecular identifier, were randomly selected from each sample. Instead of being binned into consensus sequences, reads that shared molecular identifiers were thrown out. CDR3 identification, clonotype clustering and error correction used MiTCR with a Q25 quality threshold and the strictest error-elimination algorithm. A nonparametric unseen species model with Euler transformation was used to estimate lower-bound total TCR beta diversity. TCRdb reprocessing: public reads trimmed at Q25 with fastp, clones called with MiXCR, in-frame beta chains kept. Entries that share a CDR3 protein sequence are merged under the most common genes and DNA. The authors' filters were not applied to this entry. Here the sample has under 800,000 distinct CDR3 sequences; about 40% occur a single time. The ten biggest clones cover 20% to 25% of the sample.

The 39 donors, aged about 6 to 100 years, were systemically healthy Caucasian individuals from Russia. Each donor gave 8 to 10 milliliters of peripheral blood, drawn into EDTA-treated Vacutainer tubes. Ficoll-Paque density-gradient centrifugation was used to isolate PBMCs, with at least 6 million per sample. Total RNA was extracted from PBMCs with Trizol reagent, with at least 5 micrograms obtained per sample. For every donor, flow cytometry on a PBMC aliquot measured the percentage of naive CD45RAhigh/CD27high T cells. The paper's findings and limits, for the study overall: Because donor CMV infection status was unknown, age-related changes in expanded clonotypes were potentially confounded. Estimates of total diversity from one million sequenced T cells were regarded as lower bounds and underestimates. Compared with the aged group, the long-lived group had more naive CD4+ T cells, fewer expanded clones and increased TCR diversity, a pattern suggesting age selection. Since profiling was done on bulk unsorted PBMCs, naive and antigen-experienced compartments could not be conclusively compared. Observed TCR beta diversity per million T cells fell roughly linearly with age, and a significant reduction was already apparent by age about 36. The percentage of naive T cells measured by flow cytometry correlated strongly with observed TCR beta diversity.

This sequence was found in a woman aged 55-70 years in good health. In this chain, TRBV11-2 is recombined with TRBJ1-3; the D gene is perhaps TRBD1, on 5 matching bases. The material sequenced was blood. The CDR3 has the sequence CASSPGTGSGNTIYF. The bases are TGTGCCAGCAGCCCCGGGACGGGATCTGGAAACACCATATATTTT.